This TCR beta chain was sequenced in a study of blood T cell repertoires in COVID-19. Turning to the study itself: COVID-19 samples from acute and convalescent phases originated in the United States, Italy and Spain. T cells, B-cell-depleted T cells, or PBMCs provided the cDNA or gDNA that served as material.

As processed by the authors: For nucleated cells, counts were estimated from reference gene primer amplification. Method: immunoSEQ multiplex PCR; TCRdb's copy keeps in-frame clones and lacks some. V, J and clone size derive from that table, while D and trimming were established from the DNA sequence. The sample consists of hundreds of thousands of clones, approximately 86% of them appearing once. Germline loops: CDR1 LNHDA, CDR2 SQIVND (reference sequence). Between the trimmed V and J ends, which lost 6 bases and 4 bases, there was a span of 9 bases. The CDR3 totals 13 residues. The J gene is TRBJ1-4, the V gene TRBV19, with D unclear. This clonotype was sampled from a man older than 75 with acute or convalescent COVID-19. The sample comprised peripheral blood. CDR3 protein: CASRISDNEKLFF. The CDR3 bases are TGTGCCAGTAGGATCAGTGATAATGAAAAACTGTTTTTT. Complete variable domain (other parts from reference TRBV19 and TRBJ1-4): DGGITQSPKYLFRKEGQNVTLSCEQNLNHDAMYWYRQDPGQGLRLIYYSQIVNDFQKGDIAEGYSVSREKKESFPLTVTSAQKNPTAFYLCASRISDNEKLFFGSGTQLSVL.